This entry lists 6 T cell receptor beta chains sequenced from one sample in a study of blood T cell repertoires in COVID-19. Libraries were prepared by immunoSEQ multiplex PCR; TCRdb keeps only in-frame clonotypes and omits some of them. Of 200,000 to 250,000 clones listed, approximately 86% were seen once; the top ten hold 2.6%. The sample consisted of PBMCs or T cells enriched from blood (not recorded which). These receptors came from a woman younger than 45 with acute COVID-19.

The chain recombines TRBV5-4 with TRBJ2-3, with D possibly TRBD1 on 6 matching bases. V shed 4 bases and J shed 5 bases, with 11 bases lying between them. In germline, CDR1 is SGHNT, CDR2 YYREEE (reference sequence). CDR3 size: 13 residues. CDR3: CASSPRTEDTQYF. For the CDR3, the DNA is TGTGCCAGCAGCCCTCGGACAGAAGATACGCAGTATTTT.

This clone showed up just once. The chain is built from TRBV30 and TRBJ2-2; D is uncertain. Trimming took off 3 bases at V and 0 bases at J, with 11 bases between the two ends. CDR1 GTSNPN and CDR2 SVGIG come from the germline V gene (reference sequence). The CDR3 totals 15 residues. The CDR3: CAWSPYVPNTGELFF. The CDR3, as DNA: TGTGCCTGGAGCCCCTACGTCCCGAACACCGGGGAGCTGTTTTTT.

This clone appeared once. This rearrangement joins TRBV14 to TRBJ2-1; 7 bases align to TRBD2. With V trimmed by 1 base and J by 3 bases, 6 bases remained unmatched. Germline CDR1 SGHDN, CDR2 FVKESK. The CDR3 totals 16 residues. The DNA for the CDR3 is TGTGCCAGCAGCCAAGTTCCTCGGGGGGACTACAATGAGCAGTTCTTC. As protein: CASSQVPRGDYNEQFF.

The CDR3 DNA reads as TGCGCCAGCAGCTTTTGGCGGGGGGGCGAGAAGACCCAGTACTTC. Residues: CASSFWRGGEKTQYF. The chain recombines TRBV5-1 with TRBJ2-5; TRBD2 matches at 9 bases. The ends lost 2 bases at V and 6 bases at J; junction bases unmatched: 8. CDR1 and CDR2 (germline): SGHRS, YFSETQ. The CDR3 has 15 amino acids.

V gene TRBV7-9 combines with J gene TRBJ1-2; D might be TRBD1 (5 bases). Trimming took off 5 bases at V and 3 bases at J, with 22 bases between the two ends. This CDR3 contains 17 residues. CDR1 is SEHNR, CDR2 FQNEAQ, per germline (reference sequence). The CDR3: CASSPPGGSLHDYGYTF. The CDR3 DNA sequence: TGTGCCAGCAGCCCACCGGGGGGGTCGCTCCATGACTATGGCTACACCTTC.

The chain combines TRBV29-1 with TRBJ1-4; 10 bases fit TRBD1. CDR3 length: 14 amino acids. With 4 bases clipped from V and 7 bases from J, the junction kept 6 bases outside the gene matches. Germline V CDR1 and CDR2: SQVTM, ANQGSEA. In DNA, the CDR3 is TGCAGCGTTGCTGGGACAGGGGATAGTGAAAAACTGTTTTTT. Translated, it gives CSVAGTGDSEKLFF.